This T cell receptor beta chain is from a study of shared clonotypes between healthy human individuals. As to this clone: What it binds is unknown.

Profiled with immunoSEQ multiplex PCR; TCRdb holds only in-frame clones, not every one. This table holds over a million clones, 75% to 85% found once. Trimming left V 4 bases short and J 6 bases short, with 15 bases between. The germline V gene encodes CDR1 SGHDN and CDR2 FVKESK. The CDR3 totals 14 residues. Study-wide results and limits: Naive CD4 clonotypes were shared across a few donors at about 5%.

The gene calls are TRBV14 and TRBJ1-1; TRBD1 might be the D (6 bases). The sequenced sample consisted of memory CD4+ T cells from PBMCs. Noted subset: CD45RA-negative fraction. This TCR was sampled from a man aged 18 to 29 in good health. Some clones in this sample may be carry-over from other donors' samples. The CDR3 loop is CASSLGGDGPEAFF. The CDR3 DNA sequence: TGTGCCAGCAGCCTAGGGGGGGACGGGCCTGAAGCTTTCTTT.